The source of this T cell receptor (beta chain) is a study of T-cell reconstitution after alpha-beta-depleted transplantation in children. V lost 1 base, J lost 5 bases, and 14 bases lay in between. The CDR3 loop spans 16 amino acids. The germline gives CDR1 LGHNA, CDR2 YSLEER. TCRbeta library construction was performed incorporating unique molecular identifiers. TCRdb recomputed calls from the PCR reads with MiXCR, one row per CDR3 protein. The table records 600,000 or so distinct CDR3 sequences, about 21% of them present only once. The TCR originated in a boy in the first two years of life who had a stem cell transplant for acute myeloid leukemia, so the T cells may come from the graft donor. The input for sequencing was PBMCs, mostly from graft donor cells, taken 360 days after TCRalphabeta/CD19-depleted stem cell transplant. The rearrangement joins TRBV4-3 to TRBJ1-4; weak D call: TRBD1 (5 bases). CDR3 sequence (DNA): TGCGCCAGCAGCCAAGGCTCATCAGGGTTGAATGAAAAACTGTTTTTT. Protein product: CASSQGSSGLNEKLFF.